These T cell receptor beta chains were read from a single sample in a study of cytomegalovirus exposure and HLA in healthy donors. Sequenced by immunoSEQ multiplex PCR; TCRdb stores in-frame clones only, minus some. This sample has approximately 140,000 clones, with nearly 85% found just once. Sequences were obtained from PBMCs. All receptors derive from a boy younger than 18 in good health and CMV-seronegative. CDR3s include the opening cysteine and the closing phenylalanine or tryptophan. A D gene is named only where the DNA matches it firmly. For some rows the clone size is stated as once, few or many, or as a class when expanded; others skip it.

V,size,D,J,DNA,CDR3
TRBV27,-,-,TRBJ1-4,TGTGCCAGCAGTTTGATCGGGTTGGGTAGTAATGAAAAACTGTTTTTT,CASSLIGLGSNEKLFF
TRBV7-2,once,TRBD1,TRBJ2-7,TGTGCCAGCAGCTTATTCGGGACAGAATCCTACGAGCAGTACTTC,CASSLFGTESYEQYF
TRBV5-1,once,TRBD1,TRBJ1-5,TGCGCCAGCAGCTTGGAGAGGGGGCCTAGCAATCAGCCCCAGCATTTT,CASSLERGPSNQPQHF
TRBV5-4,-,TRBD2,TRBJ2-7,TGTGCCAGCAGCTCTAGCGGGAGGAGATACGAGCAGTACTTC,CASSSSGRRYEQYF
TRBV6-5,-,-,TRBJ2-7,TGTGCCAGCGCCACCAGGGCGAAGGAATACGAGCAGTACTTC,CASATRAKEYEQYF
TRBV7-9,-,TRBD1,TRBJ1-1,TGTGCCAGCAGCCGAAGACAGGGGGAGACTGAAGCTTTCTTT,CASSRRQGETEAFF
TRBV19,-,-,TRBJ1-5,TGTGCCAGTAGTATTCTCGGGGGAGCAAATCAGCCCCAGCATTTT,CASSILGGANQPQHF
TRBV7-2,few,TRBD2,TRBJ2-2,TGTGCCAGCAGCTTATATCCTAGCGGGAGGAACACCGGGGAGCTGTTTTTT,CASSLYPSGRNTGELFF
TRBV2,few,TRBD1,TRBJ1-1,TGTGCCAGCTCGGGACAGGATGACACTGAAGCTTTCTTT,CASSGQDDTEAFF
TRBV5-6,-,TRBD1,TRBJ2-2,TGTGCCAGCAGCTTGGTCCAGGGGGCCCCGAACACCGGGGAGCTGTTTTTT,CASSLVQGAPNTGELFF
TRBV15,-,TRBD1,TRBJ2-7,TGTGCCACCAGCAGAGATCTAGGACAGGATTACGAGCAGTACTTC,CATSRDLGQDYEQYF
TRBV11-3,-,TRBD2,TRBJ2-3,TGTGCCAGCAGCAAAACACCCGCCAGACTAGCGGGAGGGACTGGAGATACGCAGTATTTT,CASSKTPARLAGGTGDTQYF
TRBV29-1,-,-,TRBJ2-7,TGCAGCGCTGGGGGCAGGGGCGACGAGCAGTACTTC,CSAGGRGDEQYF
TRBV19,-,-,TRBJ1-4,TGTGCCAGTAGTATCCCGGGACAAGCTAATGAAAAACTGTTTTTT,CASSIPGQANEKLFF
TRBV9,-,-,TRBJ2-1,TGTGCCAGCAGCGTAGGAACGGAGACCAATGAGCAGTTCTTC,CASSVGTETNEQFF
TRBV5-4,-,TRBD1,TRBJ1-4,TGTGCCAGCAGCTTGGTAGTGACAGGGGAGGACGAAAAACTGTTTTTT,CASSLVVTGEDEKLFF
TRBV5-4,-,TRBD1,TRBJ1-1,TGTGCCAGCAGCTTGGTGGGACAGGGATTAGCTTTCTTT,CASSLVGQGLAFF
TRBV7-2,-,-,TRBJ1-2,TGTGCCAGCAGCCCTCGACAGTATGGCTACACCTTC,CASSPRQYGYTF
TRBV29-1,-,TRBD1,TRBJ1-1,TGCAGCGTTGGGTCTTTCGGACAGGGGAACACTGAAGCTTTCTTT,CSVGSFGQGNTEAFF
TRBV30,-,-,TRBJ1-4,TGTGCCTGGAGTGTACGGGGTGAACTGTTTTTT,CAWSVRGELFF
TRBV6-5,-,TRBD2,TRBJ2-7,TGTGCCAGCAGTTACTCTAGCGGGAGCTTACAGTACTTC,CASSYSSGSLQYF
TRBV18,once,-,TRBJ1-1,TGTGCCAGCTCACCACGACAGGCTGCTATGGAAGCTTTCTTT,CASSPRQAAMEAFF
TRBV5-4,few,TRBD1,TRBJ1-4,TGTGCCAGCAGCTCGTCGCGACAGGGCTCAGAAAAACTGTTTTTT,CASSSSRQGSEKLFF
TRBV13,-,-,TRBJ2-1,TGTGCCAGCAGCGCACAGGGTTCATACAATGAGCAGTTCTTC,CASSAQGSYNEQFF
TRBV27,-,TRBD1,TRBJ1-1,TGTGCCAGCAGTGATGGGACAGGCTGGAACACTGAAGCTTTCTTT,CASSDGTGWNTEAFF
TRBV9,-,-,TRBJ1-3,TGTGCCAGCAGCGTAGGTCTGACTCCCGACACCATATATTTT,CASSVGLTPDTIYF
TRBV6-6,-,TRBD2,TRBJ2-7,TGTGCCAGCAGCCTCGGGGGGGCTCCCTACGAGCAGTACTTC,CASSLGGAPYEQYF
TRBV7-3,-,-,TRBJ2-3,TGTGCCAGCAGCTTAACGAGGGAGGATACGCAGTATTTT,CASSLTREDTQYF
TRBV2,-,-,TRBJ2-1,TGTGCCAGCAGTCTAGACAGGAACTCCTACAATGAGCAGTTCTTC,CASSLDRNSYNEQFF
TRBV30,once,TRBD1,TRBJ2-1,TGTGCCTGGAGTACCCCTGAGGCAGGGGGCTCTGGGACCCGATACAATGAGCAGTTCTTC,CAWSTPEAGGSGTRYNEQFF
TRBV10-2,-,-,TRBJ2-7,TGCGCCAGCAGTGAGTCCGGGGGACCCGAGCAGTACTTC,CASSESGGPEQYF
TRBV13,-,TRBD2,TRBJ2-3,TGTGCCAGCAGCTTAGGGGCAGGGACTAGCTTGGGTAAAGATACGCAGTATTTT,CASSLGAGTSLGKDTQYF
TRBV19,-,-,TRBJ1-2,TGTGCCAGTAGTGACAGTGGCTACGGCTACACCTTC,CASSDSGYGYTF
TRBV29-1,once,TRBD2,TRBJ2-2,TGCAGCGTGGGCGGGAGCGAACCGGGACGATCCTCCACCGGGGAGCTGTTTTTT,CSVGGSEPGRSSTGELFF
TRBV6-4,-,TRBD2,TRBJ2-5,TGTGCCAACCTATATATTACTAGCGGGACTGGAGAGACCCAGTACTTC,CANLYITSGTGETQYF
TRBV6-5,-,-,TRBJ2-5,TGTGCCAGCAGGCAGGGGCTCCTAGGGGAGACCCAGTACTTC,CASRQGLLGETQYF
TRBV4-1,few,-,TRBJ2-1,TGCGCCAGCAGCCAGGAGCGAGCCGTCTACAATGAGCAGTTCTTC,CASSQERAVYNEQFF
TRBV7-9,-,TRBD2,TRBJ2-7,TGTGCCAGCAGCCGACTAGCGGGAGACGAGCAGTACTTC,CASSRLAGDEQYF
TRBV4-2,-,-,TRBJ2-1,TGTGCCAGCAGCCAATACAAACAGGGAGGGGAGCAGTTCTTC,CASSQYKQGGEQFF
TRBV10-2,-,-,TRBJ2-1,TGCGCCAGCAGTGTAGCGAACGATGAGCAGTTCTTC,CASSVANDEQFF
TRBV11-2,-,-,TRBJ2-7,TGTGCCAGCACCAAGGGGCGGGACTACGAGCAGTACTTC,CASTKGRDYEQYF
TRBV30,-,TRBD2,TRBJ2-3,TGTGCCTGGAGCGCCCCACTAGCGGGACTATATACGCAGTATTTT,CAWSAPLAGLYTQYF
TRBV30,-,-,TRBJ2-5,TGTGCCTGGAGTGTCCCAGGGGCATTCGGAGAGACCCAGTACTTC,CAWSVPGAFGETQYF
TRBV7-8,-,TRBD1,TRBJ2-5,TGTGCCAGCAGCTTAACCGGGCGGACAGGAGCTGCAAGGGGGACCCAGTACTTC,CASSLTGRTGAARGTQYF
TRBV6-1,-,-,TRBJ2-3,TGTGCCAGCAGATCTGGCCTGGGCGCAGATACGCAGTATTTT,CASRSGLGADTQYF
TRBV5-5,-,TRBD2,TRBJ2-5,TGTGCCAGCAGCTTGGGCCCTAGCGGGAGGCAAGAGACCCAGTACTTC,CASSLGPSGRQETQYF